The clone carrying this T cell receptor beta chain was picked up a small number of times. Its antigen is currently unknown. This specimen belongs to a study of vaccination and CD4 T cells after COVID-19. For the study at large: Mild disease affected 8 or 9 convalescent patients and severe disease one, all SARS-CoV-2 positive by nasal swab PCR.

Trimming shortened V by 5 bases and J by 2 bases, and 19 bases separated the two germline ends. The germline CDR1 and CDR2 sequences are DFQATT and SNEGSKA (reference sequence). This CDR3 has 15 amino acids. TCRdb reprocessed the PCR reads via MiXCR and lists one record per CDR3 protein. Here the sample spans about 20,000 distinct CDR3 sequences, around 60% being singletons. Overall study findings and caveats: Going from around 20 to 38, median SARS-CoV-2-reactive clonotypes did not rise significantly.

This material consisted of CD4+ T cells from blood, taken before SARS-CoV-2 vaccination. The chain is built from TRBV20-1 and TRBJ2-7, with D maybe TRBD1 (6 bases). This clonotype was obtained from a human donor who had recovered from COVID-19. CDR3 sequence (DNA): TGCAGTGCTTCAATCGAGGTGGGACACACCTACGAGCAGTACTTC. Protein sequence: CSASIEVGHTYEQYF.